These 27 T cell receptor beta chains share one sample of origin, sequenced in a study of cytomegalovirus exposure and HLA in healthy donors. Both 60 Vbeta primers and 13 Jbeta primers went into the PCR. Measured with immunoSEQ multiplex PCR; TCRdb has only the in-frame clones, and not every one. The table has about 190,000 clones, approximately 86% seen once. The sequencing sample was made of PBMCs. The receptors shown here come from a boy aged 2-15 years in good health and CMV-seronegative.

The chain has TRBV5-6 and TRBJ1-6; no reliable D call. Trimming stripped 0 bases from V and 9 bases from J, with 10 bases between. This CDR3 is 14 amino acids long. Germline V CDR1 and CDR2: SGHDT, YYEEEE. This CDR3 is CASSLATAVSPLHF. In nucleotides, the CDR3 is TGTGCCAGCAGCTTGGCCACAGCTGTTTCACCCCTCCACTTT.

This clone was counted once. V is TRBV30 and J is TRBJ1-6; tentatively, D is TRBD1 (6 bases). The length of the CDR3 is 13 residues. Trimming took off 0 bases at V and 9 bases at J, with 9 bases between the two ends. The germline gives CDR1 GTSNPN, CDR2 SVGIG (reference sequence). For the CDR3, the DNA is TGTGCCTGGAGTGTACAGGGAAGTTCACCCCTCCACTTT. It specifies CAWSVQGSSPLHF.

The chain employs TRBV15 and TRBJ1-5; TRBD1 might be the D (6 bases). The CDR3 spans 14 residues. V dropped 1 base and J dropped 5 bases, with 9 bases sitting between them. The germline CDR1 and CDR2 sequences are LNHNV and YYDKDF (reference sequence). The CDR3 spells CATSRVRGYQPQHF. The CDR3 region has the DNA TGTGCCACCAGCAGAGTCAGGGGTTATCAGCCCCAGCATTTT.

In its sample, this clone was seen a few times. CDR3 in amino acids: CASSYGSTRGYGYTF. The CDR3 DNA is TGTGCCAGCAGTTACGGGTCGACCAGGGGCTATGGCTACACCTTC. The V gene is TRBV6-6, the J gene TRBJ1-2; tentative D call: TRBD1 (6 bases). Germline V gives CDR1 MNHNY, CDR2 SVGAGI (reference sequence). V dropped 2 bases and J dropped 4 bases, with 14 bases sitting between them. The CDR3 is 15 amino acids.

The chain has TRBV5-6 and TRBJ2-1; perhaps TRBD1 as D (5 bases). The CDR3 covers 15 residues. Trimming took off 0 bases at V and 2 bases at J, with 9 bases between the two ends. Germline CDR1 SGHDT, CDR2 YYEEEE. CDR3 coding DNA: TGTGCCAGCAGCTTGGTAGGGGTCACCTACAATGAGCAGTTCTTC. Its translation is CASSLVGVTYNEQFF. The full variable domain, completed using reference TRBV5-6 and TRBJ2-1, is DAGVTQSPTHLIKTRGQQVTLRCSPKSGHDTVSWYQQALGQGPQFIFQYYEEEERQRGNFPDRFSGHQFPNYSSELNVNALLLGDSALYLCASSLVGVTYNEQFFGPGTRLTVL.

The CDR3 DNA follows: TGTGCCAGCAGCCCCAACCCGTACAGGGGGGGGACCTACGAGCAGTACTTC. It yields the protein CASSPNPYRGGTYEQYF. The genes are TRBV9 and TRBJ2-7; possibly TRBD1 for D (8 bases). The CDR3 consists of 17 residues. Germline V gives CDR1 SGDLS, CDR2 YYNGEE. V was trimmed by 4 bases and J by 2 bases, leaving 22 bases between them.

The chain joins TRBV19 to TRBJ2-1; 11 bases are shared with TRBD2. Germline V CDR1 and CDR2: LNHDA, SQIVND (reference sequence). The junction had 6 bases not matched to a gene; V was cut back by 5 bases and J by 6 bases. The CDR3 consists of 15 residues. The CDR3: CASSPAGLAANEQFF. The CDR3 DNA is TGTGCCAGTAGTCCTGCGGGACTAGCGGCCAATGAGCAGTTCTTC.

This sequence joins TRBV6-1 and TRBJ2-2; no clear D gene. Germline assignment: CDR1 MNHNS and CDR2 SASEGT. V was cut by 9 bases and J by 3 bases, with 17 bases left in between. The CDR3 length is 15 residues. This CDR3 is CASSPLTVYTGELFF. CDR3 sequence (DNA): TGTGCCAGTAGCCCCCTTACGGTCTACACCGGGGAGCTGTTTTTT.

The chain uses TRBV29-1 and TRBJ2-1; TRBD2 agrees at 9 bases. This CDR3 region has 14 residues. The V segment lost 3 bases and the J segment 2 bases; nucleotides outside the gene matches: 2. The germline V gene encodes CDR1 SQVTM and CDR2 ANQGSEA. CDR3 amino acids: CSVETSGTYNEQFF. CDR3 coding DNA: TGCAGCGTTGAGACTAGCGGAACCTACAATGAGCAGTTCTTC.

J is TRBJ2-3 and V is TRBV5-1, with TRBD1 matching 7 bases. Trimming removed 0 bases from V and 7 bases from J; junction bases left unmatched: 14. The germline V gene has CDR1 SGHRS and CDR2 YFSETQ. The CDR3 runs to 17 residues. CDR3 sequence (DNA): TGCGCCAGCAGCTTGGAAGGGGGACAGACTAACCCAAATACGCAGTATTTT. It translates to CASSLEGGQTNPNTQYF. Combining the CDR3 with reference TRBV5-1 and TRBJ2-3 gives the whole variable domain KAGVTQTPRYLIKTRGQQVTLSCSPISGHRSVSWYQQTPGQGLQFLFEYFSETQRNKGNFPGRFSGRQFSNSRSEMNVSTLELGDSALYLCASSLEGGQTNPNTQYFGPGTRLTVL.

The chain is built from TRBV5-1 and TRBJ2-3, with a weak D call TRBD2 (5 bases). Germline CDR1 SGHRS, CDR2 YFSETQ. V was pared by 3 bases and J by 6 bases, with 11 bases between. The CDR3 loop spans 13 amino acids. As DNA, the CDR3 is TGCGCCAGCAGCTCAGGACTTACCGATACGCAGTATTTT. Translation: CASSSGLTDTQYF.

The rearrangement links TRBV5-1 to TRBJ2-1; the match to TRBD2 covers 11 bases. Germline lookup yields CDR1 SGHRS and CDR2 YFSETQ. The CDR3 is 16 residues long. V lost 4 bases and J lost 4; bases outside the gene matches: 7. CDR3 in DNA: TGCGCCAGCAGCCCATTGGGACTAGCGGTGTACAATGAGCAGTTCTTC. Its protein is CASSPLGLAVYNEQFF.

This chain joins TRBV15 and TRBJ2-7; 9 nucleotides align to TRBD2. Trimming at V came to 1 base and at J to 0 bases, leaving 1 base not matched to a gene. Germline CDR1 LNHNV, CDR2 YYDKDF (reference sequence). This CDR3 comprises 15 residues. Written as DNA, the CDR3 is TGTGCCACCAGCAGAGTAGCGGGGGCCTCCTACGAGCAGTACTTC. This gives the protein CATSRVAGASYEQYF.

The genes are TRBV5-1 and TRBJ2-1; TRBD2 agrees at 13 bases. From germline, CDR1 is SGHRS and CDR2 YFSETQ. V lost 3 bases to trimming and J lost 5 bases; unmatched junction nucleotides: 2. The CDR3 spans 15 residues. CDR3 amino acids: CASSSGLAGNNEQFF. The CDR3 coding sequence is TGCGCCAGCAGCTCGGGACTAGCGGGAAACAATGAGCAGTTCTTC.

The chain employs TRBV10-3 and TRBJ2-4; 7 bases match TRBD1. This CDR3 has 16 residues. Germline lookup yields CDR1 ENHRY and CDR2 SYGVKD. Trimming at V came to 6 bases and at J to 1 base, leaving 9 bases not matched to a gene. This chain's CDR3 is CAISATGILAKNIQYF. In DNA form, the CDR3 reads TGTGCCATCAGCGCGACAGGGATCCTGGCCAAAAACATTCAGTACTTC.

V and J are TRBV6-5 and TRBJ1-1, with a weak D call TRBD1 (5 bases). The CDR3 is 11 residues long. The germline V and J ends were trimmed by 2 bases and 8 bases, with 6 bases remaining between them. Looked up from germline, CDR1 is MNHEY and CDR2 is SVGAGI. CDR3 sequence reads: CASSYGAEAFF. The CDR3 DNA follows: TGTGCCAGCAGTTACGGGGCGGAAGCTTTCTTT.

The rearrangement uses TRBV28 and TRBJ2-7, with 9 bases matching TRBD2. The CDR3 length is 16 residues. With 2 bases clipped from V and 7 bases from J, the junction kept 12 bases outside the gene matches. CDR1 is MDHEN, CDR2 SYDVKM, per germline. CDR3 sequence reads: CASSLHSIAGEDEQYF. As DNA, the CDR3 is TGTGCCAGCAGTTTACATTCCATAGCGGGAGAGGATGAGCAGTACTTC.

The chain employs TRBV11-2 and TRBJ2-5, with D tentatively TRBD1 (5 bases). The J call may be wrong; the DNA end is better matched by TRBJ2-7. Per the germline V gene, CDR1 is SGHAT and CDR2 is FQNNGV. The CDR3 loop spans 12 amino acids. The CDR3 bases are TGTGCCAGCAGCTTACAGGGCTACGAGCAGTACTTC. Translation: CASSLQGYEQYF.

The J gene is TRBJ2-7, the V gene TRBV27, with 9 bases matching TRBD2. The ends lost 5 bases at V and 2 bases at J; junction bases unmatched: 7. Germline loops: CDR1 MNHEY, CDR2 SMNVEV (reference sequence). There are 15 residues in the CDR3. The CDR3 loop reads CASSRVAGETYEQYF. CDR3 bases: TGTGCCAGCAGTCGAGTAGCGGGGGAAACCTACGAGCAGTACTTC.

V and J are TRBV11-3 and TRBJ2-2; 8 bases map to TRBD2. The germline gives CDR1 SGHNT, CDR2 YENEEA. This CDR3 has 15 amino acids. With 4 bases clipped from V and 6 bases from J, the junction kept 7 bases outside the gene matches. CDR3 sequence: CASSSQTSDAGELFF. The CDR3 bases are TGTGCCAGCAGCTCCCAGACTAGCGACGCCGGGGAGCTGTTTTTT.

J is TRBJ1-1 and V is TRBV5-1; 7 nucleotides agree with TRBD1. Germline assignment: CDR1 SGHRS and CDR2 YFSETQ. The CDR3 has 15 amino acids. The junction had 6 bases not matched to a gene; V was cut back by 0 bases and J by 4 bases. In nucleotides, the CDR3 is TGCGCCAGCAGCTTGGGTGACAGGGAAGCCACTGAAGCTTTCTTT. Residues: CASSLGDREATEAFF.

This chain links TRBV28 with TRBJ1-2; the D gene is possibly TRBD1 (5 bases). Trimming pared 2 bases from V and 8 bases from J, leaving 9 bases between. The CDR3 has 12 amino acids. From germline, CDR1 is MDHEN and CDR2 SYDVKM. CDR3 protein: CASSLQGSGYTF. CDR3 sequence (DNA): TGTGCCAGCAGTTTACAGGGTAGCGGCTACACCTTC.

The chain joins TRBV4-1 to TRBJ2-1; a weak D match, TRBD2 (5 bases). Germline-derived CDR1 and CDR2 are MGHRA and YSYEKL. The CDR3 covers 15 residues. V lost 1 base, J lost 7 bases, and 14 bases lay in between. The CDR3, as DNA: TGCGCCAGCAGCCAAGTCTACAGCGCGGGTAATGAGCAGTTCTTC. It translates to CASSQVYSAGNEQFF.

CDR3 protein: CASSPTLLWEQYF. The CDR3 DNA reads as TGTGCCAGCAGCCCTACCCTCCTATGGGAGCAGTACTTC. The V and J genes are TRBV7-3 and TRBJ2-7, with no clear D. CDR3 size: 13 residues. Germline values: CDR1 SGHTA, CDR2 FQGTGA. The V end lost 5 bases, the J end lost 7 bases, and 15 bases lay between the germline ends.

The genes are TRBV4-1 and TRBJ1-1; 7 nucleotides agree with TRBD1. After removal of 4 bases from V and 3 bases from J, the junction contained 11 bases not matched to a gene. This CDR3 comprises 16 residues. The germline V gene has CDR1 MGHRA and CDR2 YSYEKL. This CDR3 is CASSRPTGQVDTEAFF. The CDR3, as DNA: TGCGCCAGCAGCCGGCCTACCGGACAGGTGGACACTGAAGCTTTCTTT.

This sequence joins TRBV7-6 and TRBJ2-1; TRBD2 aligns across 8 bases. The CDR3 loop spans 15 amino acids. The germline V gene encodes CDR1 SGHVS and CDR2 FNYEAQ. V was pared by 5 bases and J by 4 bases, with 7 bases of the junction left unmatched. CDR3 bases: TGTGCCAGCAGCCCCCACACTAGCGGTTACAATGAGCAGTTCTTC. Protein product: CASSPHTSGYNEQFF.

The chain has TRBV6-6 and TRBJ1-1; TRBD1 is a possible D gene (5 bases). V shed 5 bases and J shed 5 bases, with 12 bases lying between them. The CDR3 loop spans 13 amino acids. Germline V CDR1 and CDR2: MNHNY, SVGAGI (reference sequence). CDR3 loop: CASSTPGRTEAFF. The CDR3 region has the DNA TGTGCCAGCAGTACTCCAGGGAGGACTGAAGCTTTCTTT.